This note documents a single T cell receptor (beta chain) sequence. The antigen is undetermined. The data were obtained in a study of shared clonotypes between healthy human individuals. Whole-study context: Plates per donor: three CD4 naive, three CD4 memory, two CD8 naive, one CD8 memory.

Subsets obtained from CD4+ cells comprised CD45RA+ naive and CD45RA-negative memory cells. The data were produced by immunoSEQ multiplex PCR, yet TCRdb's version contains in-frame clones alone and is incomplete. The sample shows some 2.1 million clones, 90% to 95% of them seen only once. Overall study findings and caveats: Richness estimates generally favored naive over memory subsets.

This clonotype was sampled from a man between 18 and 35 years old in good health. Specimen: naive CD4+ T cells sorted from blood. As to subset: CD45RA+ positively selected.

CDR3 bases: TGTGCCAGCAGCTCGGGGTCCACCCTTGCCTACACCTTC. Encoded protein: CASSSGSTLAYTF. This rearrangement joins TRBV2 to TRBJ1-2; D is undetermined. CDR1 and CDR2 (germline): SNHLY, FYNNEI. Trimming removed 6 bases from V and 10 bases from J, with 18 bases in between. The CDR3 spans 13 residues.